These 23 T cell receptor beta chains originate from one sample sequenced in a study of control samples from healthy donors and cancer patients. Assay: immunoSEQ multiplex PCR; the TCRdb copy retains only in-frame clones and omits some. This table has about 180,000 clones, almost 90% appearing once. Sequenced: blood. The receptors were gathered from a woman aged 45-65 years in good health.

J is TRBJ1-2 and V is TRBV7-2, with a tentative D call TRBD1 (6 bases). This CDR3 has 13 amino acids. Trimming removed 4 bases from V and 4 bases from J, with 10 bases in between. Germline assignment: CDR1 SGHTA and CDR2 FQGNSA. CDR3 in amino acids: CASSSTGPYGYTF. The CDR3, as DNA: TGTGCCAGCAGCTCGACAGGTCCCTATGGCTACACCTTC.

The J gene is TRBJ1-1, the V gene TRBV5-1, with 9 bases identical to TRBD1. The V segment lost 5 bases and the J segment 3 bases; nucleotides outside the gene matches: 11. Germline-derived CDR1 and CDR2 are SGHRS and YFSETQ. This CDR3 has 16 residues. The CDR3 nucleotides read TGCGCCAGCAGTTATTCGGGACAGGGTATTTACACTGAAGCTTTCTTT. This codes for CASSYSGQGIYTEAFF.

This clone was seen a handful of times. The rearrangement uses TRBV3-1 (or the pseudogene TRBV3-2) and TRBJ1-2; 8 bases line up with TRBD1. The CDR3 runs to 13 residues. Germline lookup yields CDR1 LGHDT and CDR2 YNNKEL (reference sequence). V lost 2 bases to trimming and J lost 8 bases; unmatched junction nucleotides: 4. For the CDR3, the DNA is TGTGCCAGCAGCCAACACAGGGGGAGCGGCTACACCTTC. Translating it yields CASSQHRGSGYTF.

This clone was counted once. J is TRBJ1-1 and V is TRBV28; D not certain. Between the trimmed V and J ends, which lost 2 bases and 2 bases, there was a span of 12 bases. Germline V CDR1 and CDR2: MDHEN, SYDVKM. The CDR3 contains 15 residues. CDR3 loop: CASSLPSRLNTEAFF. The CDR3 nucleotides are TGTGCCAGCAGTTTACCTTCCAGACTAAACACTGAAGCTTTCTTT.

The rearrangement uses TRBV4-3 and TRBJ1-2; D is uncertain. The CDR3 contains 17 residues. The germline V gene encodes CDR1 LGHNA and CDR2 YSLEER. V was trimmed by 0 bases and J by 8 bases, leaving 22 bases between them. As DNA, the CDR3 is TGCGCCAGCAGCCAAGATTCCCGGCCCTCAGTCTCAAAGGGCTACACCTTC. It is translated as CASSQDSRPSVSKGYTF.

As DNA, the CDR3 is TGTGCCAGCAGCCCTAGGGCCCCGGGACTAGCGGGAGATGAGCAGTTCTTC. Translation: CASSPRAPGLAGDEQFF. The V call is TRBV14, the J call TRBJ2-1; 14 bases are a match to TRBD2. The CDR3 spans 17 residues. V trimming: 4 bases; J trimming: 8 bases; junction bases outside the gene matches: 10. Germline lookup yields CDR1 SGHDN and CDR2 FVKESK.

Written as DNA, the CDR3 is TGTGCCAGCAGTTTTTTGAACACTGAAGCTTTCTTT. Amino acids: CASSFLNTEAFF. This rearrangement joins TRBV27 to TRBJ1-1; unclear D gene. The V gene lost 3 bases and the J gene lost 0 bases, with 2 bases spanning the gap. The length of the CDR3 is 12 residues. Germline CDR1 is MNHEY and CDR2 is SMNVEV (reference sequence).

Remarks on this clone: Sequence at one end of the junction differs from germline and may be a read error. CDR3 region: CARSGQLLNTEAFF. CDR3 nucleotide sequence: TGTGCCCGGAGTGGACAGTTACTGAACACTGAAGCTTTCTTT. The gene calls are TRBV30 and TRBJ1-1; D possibly corresponds to TRBD1 (6 bases). From germline, CDR1 is GTSNPN and CDR2 SVGIG (reference sequence). CDR3 length: 14 residues. Based on the CDR3 plus reference TRBV30 and TRBJ1-1, the full variable domain is SQTIHQWPATLVQPVGSPLSLECTVEGTSNPNLYWYRQAAGRGLQLLFYSVGIGQISSEVPQNLSASRPQDRQFILSSKKLLLSDSGFYLCARSGQLLNTEAFFGQGTRLTVV.

V is TRBV28 and J is TRBJ2-7; unclear D gene. The CDR3 runs to 12 residues. V was cut by 5 bases and J by 12 bases, with 17 bases left in between. Germline assignment: CDR1 MDHEN and CDR2 SYDVKM. The CDR3 DNA follows: TGTGCCAGCAGTACTACCTGGACCCTTGGGTACTTC. Its translation: CASSTTWTLGYF.

The chain carries TRBV7-9 and TRBJ1-2; D unclear. Per the germline V gene, CDR1 is SEHNR and CDR2 is FQNEAQ (reference sequence). The CDR3 sequence is 16 residues long. Between the trimmed V and J ends, which lost 1 base and 0 bases, there was a span of 12 bases. DNA of the CDR3: TGTGCCAGCAGCTTAGTAGGTGGCAACGCTAACTATGGCTACACCTTC. This sequence encodes CASSLVGGNANYGYTF. The complete variable domain, with remaining parts taken from reference TRBV7-9 and TRBJ1-2, reads DTGVSQNPRHKITKRGQNVTFRCDPISEHNRLYWYRQTLGQGPEFLTYFQNEAQLEKSRLLSDRFSAERPKGSFSTLEIQRTEQGDSAMYLCASSLVGGNANYGYTFGSGTRLTVV.

The chain couples TRBV19 to TRBJ1-5; D may be TRBD1 (6 bases). Per the germline V gene, CDR1 is LNHDA and CDR2 is SQIVND (reference sequence). There are 16 residues in the CDR3. Trimming removed 2 bases at V and 7 bases at J, with 18 bases between. CDR3 protein: CASSIPRTVASQPQHF. The CDR3 DNA reads TGTGCCAGTAGTATACCCAGGACAGTAGCCAGCCAGCCCCAGCATTTT.

The V gene is TRBV7-3, the J gene TRBJ2-1, with 9 nucleotides matching TRBD1. CDR3 length equals 17 residues. Germline values: CDR1 SGHTA, CDR2 FQGTGA. Germline trimming cut 5 bases from V and 0 bases from J; bases unmatched to any gene: 8. The CDR3 DNA follows: TGTGCCAGCAGCCGAGGATGGACAGGGGACTCCTACAATGAGCAGTTCTTC. This gives the protein CASSRGWTGDSYNEQFF.

This clone was seen just once. The chain links TRBV5-1 to TRBJ2-7; 12 positions agree with TRBD1. After removal of 3 bases from V and 5 bases from J, the junction contained 3 bases not matched to a gene. This CDR3 is 14 amino acids long. The germline V gene encodes CDR1 SGHRS and CDR2 YFSETQ. The CDR3 reads CASSSGQGAHEQYF. DNA of the CDR3: TGCGCCAGCAGCTCGGGACAGGGGGCCCACGAGCAGTACTTC.

This clone was observed once. V gene TRBV12-3 or TRBV12-4 combines with J gene TRBJ1-5, with a tentative D call TRBD1 (5 bases). The CDR3 length is 13 residues. V was shortened by 2 bases and J by 4 bases, with 6 bases between the two germline ends. This chain's CDR3 is CASSLRGNQPQHF. DNA for the CDR3: TGTGCCAGCAGTTTACGGGGGAATCAGCCCCAGCATTTT.

V usage is TRBV7-2 and J usage is TRBJ1-6, with a possible D match to TRBD1 (5 bases). There are 14 residues in the CDR3. Germline values: CDR1 SGHTA, CDR2 FQGNSA. Deletions cut 1 base from V and 4 bases from J, with 5 bases between. For the CDR3, the DNA is TGTGCCAGCAGCTTAGGGGGGTATAATTCACCCCTCCACTTT. This encodes CASSLGGYNSPLHF.

The chain is built from TRBV6-5 and TRBJ2-2, with 8 bases aligning to TRBD2. Looked up from germline, CDR1 is MNHEY and CDR2 is SVGAGI. V dropped 1 base and J dropped 7; count of bases not matched to a gene: 8. This CDR3 has 16 residues. The CDR3 spells CASSYWAGGVVGELFF. DNA for the CDR3: TGTGCCAGCAGTTACTGGGCGGGAGGAGTTGTCGGGGAGCTGTTTTTT.

V usage is TRBV6-5 and J usage is TRBJ2-7; 9 bases agree with TRBD2. The germline V gene has CDR1 MNHEY and CDR2 SVGAGI. The CDR3 sequence is 13 residues long. After removal of 7 bases from V and 7 bases from J, the junction contained 8 bases not matched to a gene. The CDR3 sequence is CASTSGAPVEQYF. In DNA form, the CDR3 reads TGTGCCAGCACTAGCGGGGCCCCGGTGGAGCAGTACTTC.

The rearrangement links TRBV28 to TRBJ1-4, with D perhaps matching TRBD1 (5 bases). The CDR3 covers 12 residues. Deletions cut 8 bases from V and 6 bases from J, with 10 bases between. Germline V gene lookup returns CDR1 MDHEN and CDR2 SYDVKM. The DNA of the CDR3 is TGTGCCAGCTGGGGGTCCGATGAAAAACTGTTTTTT. Translating gives CASWGSDEKLFF. The full variable domain, with the rest looked up from reference TRBV28 and TRBJ1-4, is DVKVTQSSRYLVKRTGEKVFLECVQDMDHENMFWYRQDPGLGLRLIYFSYDVKMKEKGDIPEGYSVSREKKERFSLILESASTNQTSMYLCASWGSDEKLFFGSGTQLSVL.

The rearrangement links TRBV28 to TRBJ1-2; D possibly corresponds to TRBD1 (5 bases). The CDR3 has 15 amino acids. Per the germline V gene, CDR1 is MDHEN and CDR2 is SYDVKM. V was trimmed by 4 bases and J by 2 bases, leaving 14 bases between them. CDR3 coding DNA: TGTGCCAGCAGTTCCCACGCGGGGGACAACTATGGCTACACCTTC. This sequence encodes CASSSHAGDNYGYTF.

The genes are TRBV11-2 and TRBJ2-7; D unclear. Trimming removed 6 bases at V and 0 bases at J, with 18 bases between. CDR1 is SGHAT, CDR2 FQNNGV, per germline. The CDR3 runs to 16 residues. Here the CDR3 reads CASSQPLLVSSYEQYF. The CDR3 coding sequence is TGTGCCAGCAGTCAACCCCTGCTGGTAAGCTCCTACGAGCAGTACTTC.

The genes are TRBV27 and TRBJ1-5; D uncertain. Trimming left V 0 bases short and J 0 bases short, with 15 bases between. CDR3 size: 18 residues. Germline V gene lookup returns CDR1 MNHEY and CDR2 SMNVEV (reference sequence). The CDR3 DNA sequence: TGTGCCAGCAGTTTATCAATACTCAGGACCCCTAGCAATCAGCCCCAGCATTTT. This sequence encodes CASSLSILRTPSNQPQHF.

The J gene is TRBJ2-7, the V gene TRBV11-1; D is unresolved. Germline CDR1 SGHAT, CDR2 FQDESV (reference sequence). V lost 8 bases and J lost 0, with 14 bases in between. CDR3 length: 14 residues. The CDR3 DNA reads TGTGCCAGCGGACGGACCGCCGACTCCTACGAGCAGTACTTC. Residues: CASGRTADSYEQYF.

The rearrangement links TRBV28 to TRBJ1-1; D is ambiguous. Germline V lookup: CDR1 MDHEN, CDR2 SYDVKM. This CDR3 has 13 amino acids. Between the trimmed V and J ends, which lost 9 bases and 3 bases, there was a span of 14 bases. The DNA of the CDR3 is TGTGCCAGTTTCTGGGGTCTGGACACTGAAGCTTTCTTT. This translates into CASFWGLDTEAFF.